What follows are 19 T cell receptor beta chains derived from one specimen sequenced in a study of shared clonotypes between healthy human individuals. Generated by immunoSEQ multiplex PCR, the TCRdb table keeps only in-frame clones and is missing some. The data contain about 580,000 clones, roughly 98% of them singletons. Terminally differentiated effector memory CD45RA+ cells were left out of the naive CD8 fraction, which was CD45RO-negative and positively selected for CCR7. The source material was naive CD8+ T cells sorted from blood. All receptors derive from a man aged 30 to 45 in good health.

In nucleotides, the CDR3 is TGTGCCAGCAGCTCCCGACAAACGACTAGCGGGCACTACGAGCAGTACTTC. Translated, it gives CASSSRQTTSGHYEQYF. The gene calls are TRBV7-9 and TRBJ2-7, with 10 bases fitting TRBD2. The CDR3 loop spans 17 amino acids. J lost 3 bases, V lost 4 bases, and 12 bases had no gene match. The germline V gene has CDR1 SEHNR and CDR2 FQNEAQ (reference sequence).

This clone was recorded once. This chain connects TRBV9 to TRBJ2-7; 9 bases agree with TRBD1. CDR1 is SGDLS and CDR2 is YYNGEE in the germline V gene. J gave up 6 bases and V 4 bases, and 11 bases lay outside the gene matches. The CDR3 is 15 residues long. The CDR3, as DNA: TGTGCCAGCAGCTCTCCGGGACAGGGTTTTGGCGAGCAGTACTTC. Amino acid sequence: CASSSPGQGFGEQYF.

This chain connects TRBV2 to TRBJ1-2, with D tentatively TRBD1 (5 bases). The CDR3 length is 16 residues. Trimming cost V 3 bases and J 3 bases, with 17 bases left between them. In germline, CDR1 is SNHLY, CDR2 FYNNEI. The CDR3 loop reads CASSDVVRGLDYGYTF. CDR3 coding DNA: TGTGCCAGCAGTGATGTTGTCCGGGGGTTGGACTATGGCTACACCTTC. Filled out from reference TRBV2 and TRBJ1-2, the complete variable domain reads EPEVTQTPSHQVTQMGQEVILRCVPISNHLYFYWYRQILGQKVEFLVSFYNNEISEKSEIFDDQFSVERPDGSNFTLKIRSTKLEDSAMYFCASSDVVRGLDYGYTFGSGTRLTVV.

CDR3 sequence (DNA): TGTGCCAGTAGTATGGGGACAGGGGACGAGCAGTACTTC. Translating gives CASSMGTGDEQYF. This chain connects TRBV19 to TRBJ2-7, with 10 nucleotides matching TRBD1. The CDR3 runs 13 residues. Germline V gene data show CDR1 as LNHDA and CDR2 as SQIVND (reference sequence). V was pared by 3 bases and J by 5 bases, with 1 base of the junction left unmatched. The full variable domain, rest sourced from reference TRBV19 and TRBJ2-7, is DGGITQSPKYLFRKEGQNVTLSCEQNLNHDAMYWYRQDPGQGLRLIYYSQIVNDFQKGDIAEGYSVSREKKESFPLTVTSAQKNPTAFYLCASSMGTGDEQYFGPGTRLTVT.

The chain has TRBV27 and TRBJ2-3, with D perhaps matching TRBD1 or TRBD2 (5 bases each). V lost 5 bases and J lost 9, with 24 bases in between. This CDR3 has 16 amino acids. Germline CDR1 MNHEY, CDR2 SMNVEV (reference sequence). The CDR3 sequence is CASSLLEIRGARTQYF. The CDR3 DNA reads TGTGCCAGCAGTCTACTAGAGATTAGAGGGGCGAGGACGCAGTATTTT.

Notes on this clone: Additional DNA sequences in this sample encode the identical CDR3. CDR3 in DNA: TGTGCCAGCAGTCCGGGACAGGGGTTCAATGAGCAGTTCTTC. Residues: CASSPGQGFNEQFF. V gene TRBV6-5 combines with J gene TRBJ2-1; 10 bases map to TRBD1. Germline V CDR1 and CDR2: MNHEY, SVGAGI. V dropped 5 bases and J dropped 6; count of bases not matched to a gene: 4. CDR3 length: 14 residues.

In the case of this clone: Within the sample, other DNA sequences also encode this same CDR3. The chain combines TRBV5-1 with TRBJ2-5, with TRBD2 matching 11 bases. This CDR3 comprises 15 residues. The V segment lost 0 bases and the J segment 2 bases; nucleotides outside the gene matches: 0. The germline V gene encodes CDR1 SGHRS and CDR2 YFSETQ. This CDR3 reads CASSLGLAGQETQYF. CDR3 DNA sequence: TGCGCCAGCAGCTTGGGACTAGCGGGACAAGAGACCCAGTACTTC.

This chain joins TRBV19 and TRBJ1-5; possibly TRBD1 for D (5 bases). The V gene's germline CDR1 is LNHDA and CDR2 SQIVND (reference sequence). There are 16 residues in the CDR3. With 3 bases removed from V and 2 bases from J, the gap between germline ends came to 14 bases. CDR3 sequence: CASSIAGVLGNQPQHF. In DNA form, the CDR3 reads TGTGCCAGTAGTATCGCGGGGGTTTTGGGCAATCAGCCCCAGCATTTT.

In its sample, this clone was seen once. The chain employs TRBV4-1 and TRBJ1-1; TRBD1 matches 8 bases. The germline gives CDR1 MGHRA, CDR2 YSYEKL. J was trimmed by 5 bases and V by 2 bases; bases with no gene match: 10. The CDR3 runs 16 residues. The CDR3 spells CASSQQDREIWTEAFF. The CDR3 region has the DNA TGCGCCAGCAGCCAACAGGACAGGGAAATATGGACTGAAGCTTTCTTT.

The CDR3 protein is CASSPGGGTGFSYEQYF. CDR3 coding DNA: TGTGCCAGCAGTCCTGGCGGGGGGACAGGTTTCTCCTACGAGCAGTACTTC. The chain combines TRBV28 with TRBJ2-7; D possibly uses TRBD1 or TRBD2 (8 bases each). The CDR3 covers 17 residues. Germline V lookup: CDR1 MDHEN, CDR2 SYDVKM. Trimming removed 5 bases from V and 0 bases from J, with 20 bases in between.

The chain carries TRBV7-9 and TRBJ2-7; D remains unclear. Per the germline V gene, CDR1 is SEHNR and CDR2 is FQNEAQ (reference sequence). This CDR3 comprises 11 residues. V lost 8 bases and J lost 7, with 12 bases in between. Here the CDR3 reads CASVRPGEQYF. DNA of the CDR3: TGTGCCAGCGTCCGCCCCGGAGAGCAGTACTTC.

The chain links TRBV6-5 to TRBJ1-3, with D tentatively TRBD1 (5 bases). Germline V CDR1 and CDR2: MNHEY, SVGAGI. V was shortened by 2 bases and J by 1 base, with 9 bases between the two germline ends. The CDR3 extends over 15 amino acids. The CDR3 DNA reads as TGTGCCAGCAGTTACGACGGGGCATCTGGAAACACCATATATTTT. As protein: CASSYDGASGNTIYF.

The rearrangement joins TRBV14 to TRBJ2-1; 10 bases are a match to TRBD2. The CDR3 runs 17 residues. V trimming: 3 bases; J trimming: 7 bases; junction bases outside the gene matches: 12. CDR1 SGHDN and CDR2 FVKESK come from the germline V gene. The CDR3 nucleotides read TGTGCCAGCAGCCACCCCCGTAGTAGCGGGAGGTATAATGAGCAGTTCTTC. It translates to CASSHPRSSGRYNEQFF.

The CDR3 loop reads CSVKGGSYNEQFF. DNA of the CDR3: TGCAGCGTTAAGGGCGGGAGCTACAATGAGCAGTTCTTC. V usage is TRBV29-1 and J usage is TRBJ2-1; 7 positions match TRBD2. V gave up 5 bases and J gave up 3 bases; unmatched junction bases: 4. Germline CDR1 is SQVTM and CDR2 is ANQGSEA. The CDR3 is made up of 13 amino acids.

The chain joins TRBV29-1 to TRBJ2-7; no firm D call. From germline, CDR1 is SQVTM and CDR2 ANQGSEA. V was pared by 1 base and J by 3 bases, with 16 bases between. The length of the CDR3 is 15 residues. The DNA of the CDR3 is TGCAGCGTTGAAGCCACCGGCGAGTCCGACTACGAGCAGTACTTC. Its translation: CSVEATGESDYEQYF.

The V and J genes are TRBV11-2 and TRBJ2-1; 9 bases map to TRBD2. CDR3 size: 16 residues. V lost 0 bases, J lost 4 bases, and 4 bases stayed unmatched. Germline V gene lookup returns CDR1 SGHAT and CDR2 FQNNGV. The chain's CDR3 is CASSLDGGRGYNEQFF. The DNA for the CDR3 is TGTGCCAGCAGCTTAGATGGCGGGAGGGGTTACAATGAGCAGTTCTTC.

V is TRBV28 and J is TRBJ1-1; TRBD1 might be the D (6 bases). Germline-derived CDR1 and CDR2 are MDHEN and SYDVKM. The CDR3 extends over 13 amino acids. V was cut by 6 bases and J by 6 bases, with 14 bases left in between. The CDR3 nucleotides read TGTGCCAGCAGAATTACAGGGTTCGCTGAAGCTTTCTTT. It codes for CASRITGFAEAFF.

In this sample, this clone turned up once. This sequence joins TRBV27 and TRBJ2-1; 11 bases are a match to TRBD2. Germline CDR1 and CDR2: MNHEY and SMNVEV (reference sequence). This CDR3 contains 16 residues. V trimming: 2 bases; J trimming: 4 bases; junction bases outside the gene matches: 4. The CDR3 reads CASSLGIAGGYNEQFF. CDR3 DNA: TGTGCCAGCAGTTTAGGCATAGCGGGAGGGTACAATGAGCAGTTCTTC.

This chain uses TRBV6-1 with TRBJ2-5, with TRBD2 identical over 9 bases. Germline CDR1 and CDR2: MNHNS and SASEGT. This CDR3 has 16 amino acids. Losses at the gene ends were 1 base for V and 5 bases for J; bases not matched to a gene: 8. CDR3 coding DNA: TGTGCCAGCAGTGAAGGGGTAGCGGGAGATAGGGAGACCCAGTACTTC. This codes for CASSEGVAGDRETQYF.